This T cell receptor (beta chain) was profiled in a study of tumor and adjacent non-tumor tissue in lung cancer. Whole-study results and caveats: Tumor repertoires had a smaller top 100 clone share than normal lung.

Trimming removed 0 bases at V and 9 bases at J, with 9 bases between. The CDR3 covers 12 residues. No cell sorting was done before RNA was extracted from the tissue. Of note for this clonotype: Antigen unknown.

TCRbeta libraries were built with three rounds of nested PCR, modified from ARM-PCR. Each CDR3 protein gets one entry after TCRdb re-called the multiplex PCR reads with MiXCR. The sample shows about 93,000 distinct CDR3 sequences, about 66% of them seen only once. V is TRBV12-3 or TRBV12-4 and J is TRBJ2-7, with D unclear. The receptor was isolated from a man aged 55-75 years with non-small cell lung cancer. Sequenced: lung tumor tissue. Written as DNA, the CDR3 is TGTGCCAGCAGTTTAGCGGGCTACAGGCAGTACTTC. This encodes CASSLAGYRQYF.